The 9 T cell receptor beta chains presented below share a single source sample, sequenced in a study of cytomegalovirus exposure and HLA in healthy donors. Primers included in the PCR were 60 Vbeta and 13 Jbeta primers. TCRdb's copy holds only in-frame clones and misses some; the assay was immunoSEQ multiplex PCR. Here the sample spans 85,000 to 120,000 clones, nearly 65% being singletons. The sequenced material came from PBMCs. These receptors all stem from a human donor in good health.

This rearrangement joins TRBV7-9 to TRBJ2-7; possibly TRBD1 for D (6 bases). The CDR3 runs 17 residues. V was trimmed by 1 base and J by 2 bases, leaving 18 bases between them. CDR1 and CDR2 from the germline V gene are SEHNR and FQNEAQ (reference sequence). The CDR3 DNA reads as TGTGCCAGCAGCTTAGTAGTTGGTTCAGGGGCTACCTACGAGCAGTACTTC. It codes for CASSLVVGSGATYEQYF.

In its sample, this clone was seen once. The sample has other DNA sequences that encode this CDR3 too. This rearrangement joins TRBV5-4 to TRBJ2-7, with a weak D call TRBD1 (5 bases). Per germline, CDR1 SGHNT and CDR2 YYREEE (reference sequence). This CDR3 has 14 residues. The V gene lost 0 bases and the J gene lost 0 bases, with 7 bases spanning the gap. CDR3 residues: CASSLDRNSYEQYF. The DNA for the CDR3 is TGTGCCAGCAGCTTGGACAGGAACTCCTACGAGCAGTACTTC.

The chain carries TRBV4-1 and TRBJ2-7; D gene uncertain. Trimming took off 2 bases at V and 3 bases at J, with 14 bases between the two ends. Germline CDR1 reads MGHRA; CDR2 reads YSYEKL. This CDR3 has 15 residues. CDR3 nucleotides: TGCGCCAGCAGCCAAATTCTACAGAAAAACTACGAGCAGTACTTC. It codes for CASSQILQKNYEQYF.

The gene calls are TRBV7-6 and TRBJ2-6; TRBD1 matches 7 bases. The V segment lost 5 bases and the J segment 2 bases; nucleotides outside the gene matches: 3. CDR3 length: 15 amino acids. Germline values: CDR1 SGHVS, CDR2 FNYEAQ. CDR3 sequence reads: CASSLGTAGANVLTF. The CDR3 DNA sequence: TGTGCCAGCAGCCTCGGGACAGCTGGGGCCAACGTCCTGACTTTC.

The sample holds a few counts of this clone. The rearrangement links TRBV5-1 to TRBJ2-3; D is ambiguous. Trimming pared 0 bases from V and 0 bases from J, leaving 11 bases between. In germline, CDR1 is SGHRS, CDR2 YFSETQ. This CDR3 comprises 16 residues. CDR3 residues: CASSLDLRPSTDTQYF. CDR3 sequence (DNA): TGCGCCAGCAGCTTGGATCTGCGCCCCAGCACAGATACGCAGTATTTT.

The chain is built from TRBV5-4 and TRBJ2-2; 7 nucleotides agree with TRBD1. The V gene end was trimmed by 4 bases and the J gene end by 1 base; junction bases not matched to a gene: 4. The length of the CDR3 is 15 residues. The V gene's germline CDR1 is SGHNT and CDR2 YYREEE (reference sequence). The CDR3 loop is CASSPGTENTGELFF. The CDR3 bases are TGTGCCAGCAGCCCCGGGACAGAGAACACCGGGGAGCTGTTTTTT.

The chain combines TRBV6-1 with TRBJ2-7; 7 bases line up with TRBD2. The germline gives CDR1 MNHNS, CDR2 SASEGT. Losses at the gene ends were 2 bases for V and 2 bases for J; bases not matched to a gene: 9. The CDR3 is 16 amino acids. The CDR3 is CASSERGLPYPYEQYF. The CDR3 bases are TGTGCCAGCAGTGAACGGGGACTACCCTACCCCTACGAGCAGTACTTC.

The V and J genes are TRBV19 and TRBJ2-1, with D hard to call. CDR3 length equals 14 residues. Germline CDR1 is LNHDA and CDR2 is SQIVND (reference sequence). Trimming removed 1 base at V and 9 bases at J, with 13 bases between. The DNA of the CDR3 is TGTGCCAGTAGTATAGCCCTTAGTTTCGGTGAGCAGTTCTTC. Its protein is CASSIALSFGEQFF. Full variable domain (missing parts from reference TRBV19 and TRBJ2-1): DGGITQSPKYLFRKEGQNVTLSCEQNLNHDAMYWYRQDPGQGLRLIYYSQIVNDFQKGDIAEGYSVSREKKESFPLTVTSAQKNPTAFYLCASSIALSFGEQFFGPGTRLTVL.

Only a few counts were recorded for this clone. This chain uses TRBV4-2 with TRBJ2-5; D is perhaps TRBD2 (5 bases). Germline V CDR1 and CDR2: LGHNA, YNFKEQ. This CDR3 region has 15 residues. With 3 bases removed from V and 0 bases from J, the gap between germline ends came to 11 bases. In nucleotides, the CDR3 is TGTGCCAGCAGCCACGCGGGTTCAGACCAAGAGACCCAGTACTTC. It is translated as CASSHAGSDQETQYF.